This T cell receptor beta chain is from a study of STAT5B mutations in CD4+ large granular lymphocyte leukemia. Data came from immunoSEQ multiplex PCR; TCRdb stores just in-frame clones and leaves some out. The data hold some 34,000 clones, with roughly 81% observed a single time. The germline V and J ends were trimmed by 3 bases and 7 bases, with 13 bases remaining between them. The germline gives CDR1 GTSNPN, CDR2 SVGIG (reference sequence). The CDR3 has 13 amino acids. What was sequenced was CD4+ T cells from blood buffy coats. The clonotype was recovered from a human donor in good health. V gene TRBV30 combines with J gene TRBJ1-5; D is unclear. The CDR3 DNA sequence: TGTGCCTGGAGCGATTACGGGGAGCAGCCCCAGCATTTT. This gives the protein CAWSDYGEQPQHF.